Sequencing of this T cell receptor beta chain was carried out in a study of vaccination effects on CD4 cells after COVID-19. Turning to this clone: The antigen is unknown.

Generated by immunoSEQ multiplex PCR, the TCRdb table keeps only in-frame clones and is missing some. In the table there are about 54,000 clones, around 80% of which are singletons. Antigen-specific CD4+ T cell clonotypes were called by their expansion after viral peptide-pool culture in ViraFEST. With about ten days of culture completed, CD4+ T cells were isolated. Notes on the study in general: In the study, convalescent patients were few, and early post-infection timepoints were absent.

This receptor was identified in a human donor who received a COVID-19 vaccine. This specimen consisted of CD4+ T cells from PBMCs cultured with HCoV-229E spike peptides, obtained before COVID-19 vaccination.

The CDR3 protein is CAWSVLLRAAGELFF. CDR3 bases: TGTGCCTGGAGTGTCCTACTCAGGGCTGCCGGGGAGCTGTTTTTT. The rearrangement uses TRBV30 and TRBJ2-2; weak D call: TRBD1 (5 bases). This CDR3 contains 15 residues. Germline V lookup: CDR1 GTSNPN, CDR2 SVGIG (reference sequence). Trimming stripped 0 bases from V and 6 bases from J, with 14 bases between.